The 23 T cell receptor beta chains below were found in one sample sequenced in a study of T cell changes during pregnancy in multiple sclerosis. Produced via immunoSEQ multiplex PCR; TCRdb's table is partial and in-frame only. The top ten clones hold 0.57% of a sample with tens of thousands of clones, 90% of them seen once. Sequences were derived from CD4+ T cells from peripheral blood mononuclear cells, sampled in the second trimester of pregnancy. The receptors were sampled from a female donor with multiple sclerosis, enrolled in a pregnancy study.

The genes are TRBV28 and TRBJ2-1, with 12 bases fitting TRBD2. The V gene's germline CDR1 is MDHEN and CDR2 SYDVKM. V lost 6 bases to trimming and J lost 6 bases; unmatched junction nucleotides: 0. This CDR3 contains 13 residues. CDR3 in DNA: TGTGCCAGCAGACTAGCGGGAGGCAATGAGCAGTTCTTC. Amino acid sequence: CASRLAGGNEQFF.

The chain uses TRBV7-2 and TRBJ2-1, with TRBD2 matching over 11 bases. This CDR3 has 16 amino acids. V lost 5 bases and J lost 7; bases outside the gene matches: 10. Germline loops: CDR1 SGHTA, CDR2 FQGNSA. In nucleotides, the CDR3 is TGTGCCAGCAGCCCCGGGGGGACTAGCGGCCTAAATGAGCAGTTCTTC. It translates to CASSPGGTSGLNEQFF.

The chain carries TRBV18 and TRBJ1-3, with 11 bases lining up with TRBD1. The CDR3 runs to 16 residues. CDR1 KGHSH and CDR2 LQKENI come from the germline V gene. The V segment lost 6 bases and the J segment 3 bases; nucleotides outside the gene matches: 7. The CDR3 DNA is TGTGCCAGCTCCCCAGGACAGGGGGCGCTTGGAAACACCATATATTTT. This codes for CASSPGQGALGNTIYF. Full variable domain (rest looked up from reference TRBV18 and TRBJ1-3): NAGVMQNPRHLVRRRGQEARLRCSPMKGHSHVYWYRQLPEEGLKFMVYLQKENIIDESGMPKERFSAEFPKEGPSILRIQQVVRGDSAAYFCASSPGQGALGNTIYFGEGSWLTVV.

This clone was seen just once. The chain has TRBV4-1 and TRBJ1-1; TRBD1 matches 8 bases. J gave up 0 bases and V 3 bases, and 9 bases lay outside the gene matches. Per germline, CDR1 MGHRA and CDR2 YSYEKL. The CDR3 covers 17 residues. The CDR3 nucleotides are TGCGCCAGCAGCCACCTCTTGGGGACAGGTTTGAACACTGAAGCTTTCTTT. Translated, it gives CASSHLLGTGLNTEAFF.

The genes are TRBV6-1 and TRBJ2-3, with a tentative D call TRBD2 (7 bases). Per the germline V gene, CDR1 is MNHNS and CDR2 is SASEGT. V dropped 1 base and J dropped 4 bases, with 9 bases sitting between them. The CDR3 contains 14 residues. CDR3 sequence: CASSEGRGPDTQYF. In DNA, the CDR3 is TGTGCCAGCAGTGAAGGGCGGGGGCCAGATACGCAGTATTTT.

The genes are TRBV5-4 and TRBJ2-7; TRBD2 aligns across 8 bases. The germline gives CDR1 SGHNT, CDR2 YYREEE (reference sequence). The trim removed 9 bases at V and 3 bases at J, leaving 11 bases unmatched. The CDR3 runs 14 residues. CDR3 coding DNA: TGTGCCACAGCACGGGAGGGCCGGAACTACGAGCAGTACTTC. This gives the protein CATAREGRNYEQYF. The complete variable domain, with remaining parts taken from reference TRBV5-4 and TRBJ2-7, reads ETGVTQSPTHLIKTRGQQVTLRCSSQSGHNTVSWYQQALGQGPQFIFQYYREEENGRGNFPPRFSGLQFPNYSSELNVNALELDDSALYLCATAREGRNYEQYFGPGTRLTVT.

The V gene is TRBV4-3, the J gene TRBJ2-1, with TRBD2 identical over 7 bases. The length of the CDR3 is 16 residues. Germline lookup yields CDR1 LGHNA and CDR2 YSLEER. After removal of 5 bases from V and 0 bases from J, the junction contained 7 bases not matched to a gene. The CDR3 loop is CASSKRGGSSYNEQFF. The CDR3 DNA sequence: TGCGCCAGCAGCAAGCGGGGCGGCAGCTCCTACAATGAGCAGTTCTTC.

This chain joins TRBV7-2 and TRBJ1-3; D gene unclear. Trimming removed 1 base from V and 0 bases from J, with 10 bases in between. The CDR3 consists of 16 residues. CDR1 is SGHTA and CDR2 is FQGNSA in the germline V gene. This CDR3 reads CASSLEGGYSGNTIYF. For the CDR3, the DNA is TGTGCCAGCAGCTTAGAAGGCGGTTACTCTGGAAACACCATATATTTT.

The chain joins TRBV28 to TRBJ1-1; TRBD1 is a possible D gene (6 bases). The germline CDR1 and CDR2 sequences are MDHEN and SYDVKM. The V and J ends lost 7 bases and 4 bases respectively, with 16 bases between them. This CDR3 is 14 amino acids long. CDR3 nucleotides: TGTGCCAGCACCGCGACAGGTCGGTTCACTGAAGCTTTCTTT. Translation: CASTATGRFTEAFF.

The chain joins TRBV19 to TRBJ1-2, with TRBD1 matching over 7 bases. CDR1 and CDR2 (germline): LNHDA, SQIVND (reference sequence). Trimming cost V 6 bases and J 3 bases; bases outside gene matches: 7. The CDR3 has 14 amino acids. CDR3 loop: CASRRTGSDYGYTF. CDR3 nucleotides: TGTGCCAGTAGAAGGACAGGCTCCGACTATGGCTACACCTTC. Full variable domain (missing parts from reference TRBV19 and TRBJ1-2): DGGITQSPKYLFRKEGQNVTLSCEQNLNHDAMYWYRQDPGQGLRLIYYSQIVNDFQKGDIAEGYSVSREKKESFPLTVTSAQKNPTAFYLCASRRTGSDYGYTFGSGTRLTVV.

The chain has TRBV5-1 and TRBJ2-1, with 10 bases lining up with TRBD2. Losses at the gene ends were 7 bases for V and 5 bases for J; bases not matched to a gene: 9. Germline V gives CDR1 SGHRS, CDR2 YFSETQ. CDR3 size: 15 residues. The CDR3 loop is CASRPPSGGDNEQFF. The CDR3 coding sequence is TGCGCCAGCCGACCACCCAGCGGGGGGGACAATGAGCAGTTCTTC.

This sequence joins TRBV7-2 and TRBJ2-1, with TRBD1 matching 11 bases. Trimming at V came to 3 bases and at J to 6 bases, leaving 7 bases not matched to a gene. Per the germline V gene, CDR1 is SGHTA and CDR2 is FQGNSA. The CDR3 contains 16 residues. Here the CDR3 reads CASSLGWDRGSNEQFF. As DNA, the CDR3 is TGTGCCAGCAGCTTGGGGTGGGACAGGGGGTCCAATGAGCAGTTCTTC.

The chain has TRBV28 and TRBJ2-1; 8 positions agree with TRBD2. Germline V lookup: CDR1 MDHEN, CDR2 SYDVKM. The CDR3 spans 15 residues. The trim removed 6 bases at V and 2 bases at J, leaving 6 bases unmatched. The CDR3 nucleotides are TGTGCCAGCAGCCCGACAGCGGGAGCCTACAATGAGCAGTTCTTC. Its translation is CASSPTAGAYNEQFF.

The chain links TRBV5-6 to TRBJ1-5, with 7 bases identical to TRBD1. The germline V gene encodes CDR1 SGHDT and CDR2 YYEEEE. The CDR3 contains 18 residues. Unmatched junction bases numbered 14, after V lost 4 bases and J lost 1 base. The CDR3, as DNA: TGTGCCAGCAGCCTAAGGCGAACAGGGGTATTGAGCAATCAGCCCCAGCATTTT. Protein sequence: CASSLRRTGVLSNQPQHF.

J is TRBJ1-1 and V is TRBV19, with 7 bases that match TRBD1. Germline V gene data show CDR1 as LNHDA and CDR2 as SQIVND (reference sequence). This CDR3 region has 14 residues. V lost 4 bases, J lost 0 bases, and 2 bases stayed unmatched. The CDR3, as DNA: TGTGCCAGTAGTACGGACAGGATGAACACTGAAGCTTTCTTT. Protein: CASSTDRMNTEAFF.

In this sample, this clone turned up a few times. The chain carries TRBV18 and TRBJ1-1; D is ambiguous. The ends were cut back, 1 base at V and 5 bases at J, with 14 bases in the middle. CDR1 is KGHSH and CDR2 is LQKENI in the germline V gene. The CDR3 runs 15 residues. CDR3 nucleotide sequence: TGTGCCAGCTCACCACGGTTGGGAGACGGGACTGAAGCTTTCTTT. Its translation: CASSPRLGDGTEAFF.

The CDR3 here is CASSLQGQSSYEQYF. CDR3 coding DNA: TGTGCCAGCAGCCTACAGGGACAGAGCTCCTACGAGCAGTACTTC. The rearrangement links TRBV11-2 to TRBJ2-7; 7 positions match TRBD1. This CDR3 region has 15 residues. V gave up 5 bases and J gave up 0 bases; unmatched junction bases: 7. CDR1 is SGHAT, CDR2 FQNNGV, per germline.

The chain links TRBV7-9 to TRBJ1-3, with TRBD1 identical over 11 bases. This CDR3 contains 17 residues. Germline V gene data show CDR1 as SEHNR and CDR2 as FQNEAQ (reference sequence). Trimming took 4 bases from V and 3 from J; bases not matched to a gene: 8. CDR3 DNA sequence: TGTGCCAGCAGCTCCCCTGGACAGGGGGCTTTTGGAAACACCATATATTTT. It is translated as CASSSPGQGAFGNTIYF.

The rearrangement links TRBV10-3 to TRBJ2-1, with TRBD1 matching 7 bases. J lost 14 bases, V lost 3 bases, and 13 bases had no gene match. Germline loops: CDR1 ENHRY, CDR2 SYGVKD. The CDR3 runs to 14 residues. CDR3 in amino acids: CAISERGLRDNEFF. The CDR3 nucleotides read TGTGCCATCAGTGAAAGGGGGCTTCGGGACAACGAGTTCTTC.

V and J are TRBV7-2 and TRBJ2-1; 14 bases agree with TRBD2. With V trimmed by 2 bases and J by 4 bases, 10 bases remained unmatched. Looked up from germline, CDR1 is SGHTA and CDR2 is FQGNSA. The CDR3 covers 19 residues. The DNA for the CDR3 is TGTGCCAGCAGCTTAACCCGACTAGCGGGAGGGCAAAATTACAATGAGCAGTTCTTC. Amino acid sequence: CASSLTRLAGGQNYNEQFF.

The chain links TRBV9 to TRBJ2-1; 11 bases are shared with TRBD2. This CDR3 comprises 17 residues. V lost 4 bases and J lost 5; bases outside the gene matches: 11. CDR1 and CDR2 (germline): SGDLS, YYNGEE. CDR3 sequence: CASSPPPGTSGDNEQFF. The CDR3 DNA is TGTGCCAGCAGCCCTCCCCCCGGGACTAGCGGCGACAATGAGCAGTTCTTC.

The J gene is TRBJ2-7, the V gene TRBV10-3, with 8 nucleotides matching TRBD1. V dropped 6 bases and J dropped 4; count of bases not matched to a gene: 5. Per germline, CDR1 ENHRY and CDR2 SYGVKD. The CDR3 extends over 13 amino acids. CDR3 in amino acids: CAIRTGATYEQYF. For the CDR3, the DNA is TGTGCCATCAGGACAGGGGCTACTTACGAGCAGTACTTC.

The chain recombines TRBV11-2 with TRBJ2-7; TRBD1 is a possible D gene (5 bases). With 0 bases removed from V and 6 bases from J, the gap between germline ends came to 21 bases. Looked up from germline, CDR1 is SGHAT and CDR2 is FQNNGV. The CDR3 runs 17 residues. CDR3 region: CASSLDPPGARRSEQYF. CDR3 DNA: TGTGCCAGCAGCTTAGACCCCCCTGGGGCGCGAAGGTCCGAGCAGTACTTC.